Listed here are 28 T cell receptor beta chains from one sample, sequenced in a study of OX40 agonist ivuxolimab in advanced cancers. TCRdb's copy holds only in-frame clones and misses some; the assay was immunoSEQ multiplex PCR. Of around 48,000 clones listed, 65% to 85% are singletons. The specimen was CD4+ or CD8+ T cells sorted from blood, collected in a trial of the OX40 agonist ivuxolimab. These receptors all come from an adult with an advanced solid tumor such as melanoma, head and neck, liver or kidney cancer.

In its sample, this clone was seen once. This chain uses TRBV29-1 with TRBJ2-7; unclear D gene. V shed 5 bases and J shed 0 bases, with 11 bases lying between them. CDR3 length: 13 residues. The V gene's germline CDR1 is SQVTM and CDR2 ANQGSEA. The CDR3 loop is CSVFTETSYEQYF. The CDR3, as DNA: TGCAGCGTTTTCACAGAGACCTCCTACGAGCAGTACTTC.

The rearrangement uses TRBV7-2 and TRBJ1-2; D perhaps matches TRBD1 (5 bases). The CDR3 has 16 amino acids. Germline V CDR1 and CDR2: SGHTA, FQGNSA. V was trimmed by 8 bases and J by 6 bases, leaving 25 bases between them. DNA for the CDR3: TGTGCCAGCCGTGGGGGGGGTCCGGGCCATATCAATGGCTACACCTTC. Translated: CASRGGGPGHINGYTF.

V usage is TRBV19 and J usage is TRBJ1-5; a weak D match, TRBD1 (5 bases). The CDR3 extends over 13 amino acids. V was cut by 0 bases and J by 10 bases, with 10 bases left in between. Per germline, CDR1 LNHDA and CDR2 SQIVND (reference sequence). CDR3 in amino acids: CASSIDRGDPQHF. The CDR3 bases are TGTGCCAGTAGTATAGATCGAGGGGATCCCCAGCATTTT.

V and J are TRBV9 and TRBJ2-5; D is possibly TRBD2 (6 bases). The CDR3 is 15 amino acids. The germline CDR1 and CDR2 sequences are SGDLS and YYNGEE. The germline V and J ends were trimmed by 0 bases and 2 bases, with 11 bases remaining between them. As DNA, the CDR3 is TGTGCCAGCAGCGTAGATGGGACTTCTCAAGAGACCCAGTACTTC. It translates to CASSVDGTSQETQYF.

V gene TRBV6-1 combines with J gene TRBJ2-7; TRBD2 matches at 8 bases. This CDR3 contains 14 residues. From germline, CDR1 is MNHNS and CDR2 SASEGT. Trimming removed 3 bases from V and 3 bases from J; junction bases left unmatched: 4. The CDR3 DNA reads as TGTGCCAGCAGTGAGGGCGGGGGGAGCTACGAGCAGTACTTC. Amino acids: CASSEGGGSYEQYF.

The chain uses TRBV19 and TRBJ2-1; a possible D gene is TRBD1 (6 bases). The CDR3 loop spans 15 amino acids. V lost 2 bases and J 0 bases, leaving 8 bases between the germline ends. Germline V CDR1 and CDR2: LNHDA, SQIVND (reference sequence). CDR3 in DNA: TGTGCCAGTAGTATAAGGACAGACTCCTACAATGAGCAGTTCTTC. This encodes CASSIRTDSYNEQFF.

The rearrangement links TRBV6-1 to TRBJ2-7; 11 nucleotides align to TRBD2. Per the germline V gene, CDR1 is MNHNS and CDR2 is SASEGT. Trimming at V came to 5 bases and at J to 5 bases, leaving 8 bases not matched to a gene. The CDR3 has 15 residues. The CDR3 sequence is CASSHLAGGLDEQYF. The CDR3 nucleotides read TGTGCCAGCAGTCATTTAGCGGGGGGGCTCGACGAGCAGTACTTC.

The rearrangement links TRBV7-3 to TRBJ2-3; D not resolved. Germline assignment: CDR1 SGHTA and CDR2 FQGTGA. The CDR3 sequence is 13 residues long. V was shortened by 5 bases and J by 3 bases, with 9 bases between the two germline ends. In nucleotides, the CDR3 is TGTGCCAGCAGCCGTGACTGGACAGATACGCAGTATTTT. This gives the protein CASSRDWTDTQYF. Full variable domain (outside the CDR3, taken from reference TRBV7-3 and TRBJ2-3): GAGVSQTPSNKVTEKGKYVELRCDPISGHTALYWYRQSLGQGPEFLIYFQGTGAADDSGLPNDRFFAVRPEGSVSTLKIQRTERGDSAVYLCASSRDWTDTQYFGPGTRLTVL.

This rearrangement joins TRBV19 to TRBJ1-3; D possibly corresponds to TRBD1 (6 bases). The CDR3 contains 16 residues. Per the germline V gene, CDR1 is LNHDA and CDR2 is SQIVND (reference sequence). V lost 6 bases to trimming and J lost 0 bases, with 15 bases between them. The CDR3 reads CASSVDRTNSGNTIYF. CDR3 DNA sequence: TGTGCCAGTAGCGTTGACAGGACAAACTCTGGAAACACCATATATTTT.

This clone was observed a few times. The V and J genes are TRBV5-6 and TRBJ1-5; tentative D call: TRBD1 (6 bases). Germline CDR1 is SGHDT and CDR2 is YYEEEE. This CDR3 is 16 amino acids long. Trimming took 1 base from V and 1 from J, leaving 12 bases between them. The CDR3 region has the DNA TGTGCCAGCAGCTTGCGGGGGCGGTGGAGCAATCAGCCCCAGCATTTT. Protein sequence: CASSLRGRWSNQPQHF. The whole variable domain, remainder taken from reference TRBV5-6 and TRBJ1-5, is DAGVTQSPTHLIKTRGQQVTLRCSPKSGHDTVSWYQQALGQGPQFIFQYYEEEERQRGNFPDRFSGHQFPNYSSELNVNALLLGDSALYLCASSLRGRWSNQPQHFGDGTRLSIL.

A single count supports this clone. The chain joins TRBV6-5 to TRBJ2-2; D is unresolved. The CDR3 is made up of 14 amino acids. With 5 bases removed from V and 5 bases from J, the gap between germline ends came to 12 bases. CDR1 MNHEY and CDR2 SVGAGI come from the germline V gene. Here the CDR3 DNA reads TGTGCCAGCAGTAAGGGCCTTCTTACCGGGGAGCTGTTTTTT. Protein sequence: CASSKGLLTGELFF.

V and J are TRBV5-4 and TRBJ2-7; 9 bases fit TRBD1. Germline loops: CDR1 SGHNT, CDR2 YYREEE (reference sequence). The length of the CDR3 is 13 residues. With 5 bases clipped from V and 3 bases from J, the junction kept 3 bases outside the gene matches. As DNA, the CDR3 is TGTGCCAGCAGAGCGGGACAGGGCTACGAGCAGTACTTC. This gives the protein CASRAGQGYEQYF.

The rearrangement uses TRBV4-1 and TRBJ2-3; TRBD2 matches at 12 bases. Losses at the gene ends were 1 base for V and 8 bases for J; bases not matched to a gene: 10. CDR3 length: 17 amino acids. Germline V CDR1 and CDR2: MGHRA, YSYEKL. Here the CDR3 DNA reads TGCGCCAGCAGCCAAGCCACGGGACTAGCGGGCGGGGGTACGCAGTATTTT. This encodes CASSQATGLAGGGTQYF.

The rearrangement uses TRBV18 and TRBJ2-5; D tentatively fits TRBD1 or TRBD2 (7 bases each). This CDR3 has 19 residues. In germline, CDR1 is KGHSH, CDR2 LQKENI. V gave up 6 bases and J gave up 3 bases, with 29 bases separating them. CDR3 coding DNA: TGTGCCAGCTCGCACACCTCTAACCCCCGGGACAGCGGGAAAGAGACCCAGTACTTC. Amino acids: CASSHTSNPRDSGKETQYF.

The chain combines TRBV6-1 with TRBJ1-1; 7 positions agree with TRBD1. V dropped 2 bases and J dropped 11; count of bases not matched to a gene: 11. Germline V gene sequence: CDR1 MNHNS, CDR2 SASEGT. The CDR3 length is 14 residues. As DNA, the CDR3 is TGTGCCAGCAGTGAAATGACAGGGATCGCGAAGGCTTTCTTT. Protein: CASSEMTGIAKAFF.

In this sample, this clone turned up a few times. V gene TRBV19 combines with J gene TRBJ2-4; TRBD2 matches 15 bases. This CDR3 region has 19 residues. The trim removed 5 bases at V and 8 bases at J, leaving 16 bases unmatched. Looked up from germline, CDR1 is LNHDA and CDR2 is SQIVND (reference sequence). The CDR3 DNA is TGTGCCAGTAGTCCGGGACTAGCGGGGGGCCCGATCCCAAGCGACATTCAGTACTTC. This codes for CASSPGLAGGPIPSDIQYF.

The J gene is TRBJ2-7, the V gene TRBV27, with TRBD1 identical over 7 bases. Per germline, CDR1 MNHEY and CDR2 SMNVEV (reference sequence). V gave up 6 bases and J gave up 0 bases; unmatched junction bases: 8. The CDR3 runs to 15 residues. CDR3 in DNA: TGTGCCAGCAGAGAGTACAGGGGACCCTCCTACGAGCAGTACTTC. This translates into CASREYRGPSYEQYF.

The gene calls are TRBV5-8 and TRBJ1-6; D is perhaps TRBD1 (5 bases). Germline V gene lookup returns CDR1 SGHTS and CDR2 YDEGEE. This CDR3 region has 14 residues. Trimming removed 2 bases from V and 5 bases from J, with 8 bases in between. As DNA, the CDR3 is TGTGCCAGCAGCTTAGGAGGGGATAATTCACCCCTCCACTTT. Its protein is CASSLGGDNSPLHF.

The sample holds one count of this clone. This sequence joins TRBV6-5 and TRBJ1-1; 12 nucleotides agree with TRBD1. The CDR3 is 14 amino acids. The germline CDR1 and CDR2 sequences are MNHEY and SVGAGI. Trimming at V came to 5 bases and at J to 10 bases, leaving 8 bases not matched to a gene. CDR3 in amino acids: CASSRGTGGVGAFF. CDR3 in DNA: TGTGCCAGCAGTAGGGGGACAGGGGGCGTGGGAGCTTTCTTT.

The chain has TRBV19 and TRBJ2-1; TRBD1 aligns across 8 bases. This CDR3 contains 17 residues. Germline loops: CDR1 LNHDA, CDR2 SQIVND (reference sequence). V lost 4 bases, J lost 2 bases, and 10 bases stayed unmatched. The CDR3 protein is CASSSGHQGAPYNEQFF. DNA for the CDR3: TGTGCCAGTAGTAGTGGGCACCAGGGGGCCCCCTACAATGAGCAGTTCTTC.

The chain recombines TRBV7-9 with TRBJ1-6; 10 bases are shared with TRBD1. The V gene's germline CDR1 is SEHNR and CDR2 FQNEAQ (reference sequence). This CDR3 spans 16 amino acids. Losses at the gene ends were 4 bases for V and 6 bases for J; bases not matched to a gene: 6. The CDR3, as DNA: TGTGCCAGCAGCTGGGGACAGGGGTTTAGTAATTCACCCCTCCACTTT. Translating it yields CASSWGQGFSNSPLHF. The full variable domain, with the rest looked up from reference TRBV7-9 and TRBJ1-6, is DTGVSQNPRHKITKRGQNVTFRCDPISEHNRLYWYRQTLGQGPEFLTYFQNEAQLEKSRLLSDRFSAERPKGSFSTLEIQRTEQGDSAMYLCASSWGQGFSNSPLHFGNGTRLTVT.

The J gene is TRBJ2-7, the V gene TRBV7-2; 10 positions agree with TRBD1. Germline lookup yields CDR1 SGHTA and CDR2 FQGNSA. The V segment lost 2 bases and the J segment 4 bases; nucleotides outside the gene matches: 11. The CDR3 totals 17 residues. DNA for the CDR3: TGTGCCAGCAGCTTATGGGGACAGGGGCGAGGGAGATACGAGCAGTACTTC. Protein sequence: CASSLWGQGRGRYEQYF.

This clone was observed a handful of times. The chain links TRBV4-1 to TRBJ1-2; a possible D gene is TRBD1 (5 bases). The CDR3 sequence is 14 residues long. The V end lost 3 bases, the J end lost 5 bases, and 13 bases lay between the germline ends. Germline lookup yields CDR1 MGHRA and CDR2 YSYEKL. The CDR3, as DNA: TGCGCCAGCAGCCAGCGGGAGGGGCCGTATGGCTACACCTTC. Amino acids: CASSQREGPYGYTF.

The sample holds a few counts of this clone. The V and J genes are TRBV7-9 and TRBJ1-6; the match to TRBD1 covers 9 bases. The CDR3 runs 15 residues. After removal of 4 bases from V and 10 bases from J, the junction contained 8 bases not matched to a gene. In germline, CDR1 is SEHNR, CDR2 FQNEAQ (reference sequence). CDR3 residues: CASSSEPQGASPLHF. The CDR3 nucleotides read TGTGCCAGCAGCTCCGAGCCACAGGGGGCGTCACCCCTCCACTTT.

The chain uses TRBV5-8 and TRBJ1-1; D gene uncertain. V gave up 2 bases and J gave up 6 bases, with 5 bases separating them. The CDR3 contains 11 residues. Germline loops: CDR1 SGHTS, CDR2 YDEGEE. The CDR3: CASSFVAEAFF. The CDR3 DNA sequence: TGTGCCAGCAGCTTTGTTGCTGAAGCTTTCTTT.

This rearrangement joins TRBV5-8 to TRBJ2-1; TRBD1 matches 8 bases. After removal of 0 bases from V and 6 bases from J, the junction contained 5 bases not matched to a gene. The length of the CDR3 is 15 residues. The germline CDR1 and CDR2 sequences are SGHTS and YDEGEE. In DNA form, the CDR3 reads TGTGCCAGCAGCTTGGGGACAGGGATATTCAATGAGCAGTTCTTC. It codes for CASSLGTGIFNEQFF. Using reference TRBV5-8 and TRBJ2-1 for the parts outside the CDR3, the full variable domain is EAGVTQSPTHLIKTRGQQATLRCSPISGHTSVYWYQQALGLGLQFLLWYDEGEERNRGNFPPRFSGRQFPNYSSELNVNALELEDSALYLCASSLGTGIFNEQFFGPGTRLTVL.

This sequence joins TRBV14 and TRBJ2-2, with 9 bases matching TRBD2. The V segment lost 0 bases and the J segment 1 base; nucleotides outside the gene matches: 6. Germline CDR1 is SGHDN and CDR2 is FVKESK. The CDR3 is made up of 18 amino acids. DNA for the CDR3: TGTGCCAGCAGCCAAGAGTCGGGACTAGCTATGAACACCGGGGAGCTGTTTTTT. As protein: CASSQESGLAMNTGELFF.

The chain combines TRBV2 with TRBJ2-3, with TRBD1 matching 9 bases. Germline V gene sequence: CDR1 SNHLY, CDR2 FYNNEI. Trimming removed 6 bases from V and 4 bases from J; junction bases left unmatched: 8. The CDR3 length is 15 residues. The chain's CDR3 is CASRLGQGRPDTQYF. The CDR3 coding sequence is TGTGCCAGCAGATTGGGACAGGGCCGGCCAGATACGCAGTATTTT.